Listed below are T cell receptor beta chains from one sample, sequenced in a study of T-cell memory formation after mild COVID-19. Via MiXCR, TCRdb re-called the 5' RACE reads, giving one row per CDR3 protein. The sample records some 150,000 distinct CDR3 sequences, under 25% being singletons. The sample was PBMCs or a T cell subset sorted from them (not recorded which). These receptors were collected from an adult woman who had mild COVID-19 (a few samples of this study predate the infection). Cell type and time point are not known. The CDR3 runs from the conserved cysteine through the conserved F or W. A D gene is named only where the DNA matches it firmly. Clone sizes are given selectively: once, few, many, or a class where the clone is expanded.

cdr3_nt cdr3_aa j_call v_call d_call clone_size
TGTGCCAGCAGCACGAACAGGATACCGAACACTGAAGCTTTCTTT CASSTNRIPNTEAFF TRBJ1-1 TRBV7-2 NA few
TGTGCCAGCAGTTTAGGAGAGAACACTGAAGCTTTCTTT CASSLGENTEAFF TRBJ1-1 TRBV12-3/TRBV12-4 NA many
TGTGCCAGTAGTCAGGACAGGGGACTACGAGAGCAGTACTTC CASSQDRGLREQYF TRBJ2-7 TRBV19 TRBD1 NA
TGTGCCAGCAGAGCGGAAGGGACCGGGGAGCTGTTTTTT CASRAEGTGELFF TRBJ2-2 TRBV2 NA NA
TGTGCCAGCTCAGCGGGACCCGCGGGGGAGACCCAGTACTTC CASSAGPAGETQYF TRBJ2-5 TRBV18 NA few
TGTGCCAGCAGCCTACAGCAGGGGGCGAACTATGGCTACACCTTC CASSLQQGANYGYTF TRBJ1-2 TRBV7-6 TRBD1 NA
TGCAGTGCTCCCCTTAGCGGGAGAAATGGCGAGCAGTACTTC CSAPLSGRNGEQYF TRBJ2-7 TRBV20-1 TRBD2 few
TGTGCCAGCAGTTCTCGGTTGGGGCAGGAAGGAACACTAGCCAAAAACATTCAGTACTTC CASSSRLGQEGTLAKNIQYF TRBJ2-4 TRBV6-5 NA few
TGCGCCAGCAGCTTCTATCCTGGACAGGGGGCGAGGGAGACCCAGTACTTC CASSFYPGQGARETQYF TRBJ2-5 TRBV5-1 TRBD1 NA
TGTGCCAGCACCTCCCGGGGGAGCGGGAGATCGGGCACAGATACGCAGTATTTT CASTSRGSGRSGTDTQYF TRBJ2-3 TRBV7-2 TRBD2 NA
TGCAGTGCTGGGATGCCCGGGAAGAACATTCAGTACTTC CSAGMPGKNIQYF TRBJ2-4 TRBV20-1 NA few
TGTGCCAGCAGCGTCGGAAGGGGATTTGAGGAGACCCAGTACTTC CASSVGRGFEETQYF TRBJ2-5 TRBV9 NA NA
TGTGCCAGCAGTCCCCCGTCAGGAGGGGGTACGACAGATACGCAGTATTTT CASSPPSGGGTTDTQYF TRBJ2-3 TRBV28 NA NA
TGCGCCAGCAGCGCGGGGACCTACGAGCAGTACTTC CASSAGTYEQYF TRBJ2-7 TRBV5-1 NA few
TGTGCCAGCTCACCACGGACAGACTACGAGCAGTACTTC CASSPRTDYEQYF TRBJ2-7 TRBV18 NA few
TGTGCCAGCAGCCGCCAGGCCGGGACTAGCGGGGGGATCTCCTACGAGCAGTACTTC CASSRQAGTSGGISYEQYF TRBJ2-7 TRBV4-2 TRBD2 NA
TGTGCCACCAGCAGGACTCAGGGGATTCAGGTGAACACTGAAGCTTTCTTT CATSRTQGIQVNTEAFF TRBJ1-1 TRBV15 NA few
TGCAGCGCCACACAGAGCTCCTACAATGAGCAGTTCTTC CSATQSSYNEQFF TRBJ2-1 TRBV29-1 NA NA
TGTGCCAGCAGTTTCAGGGGTCTGGACACCGGGGAGCTGTTTTTT CASSFRGLDTGELFF TRBJ2-2 TRBV12-3/TRBV12-4 NA many
TGCAGTGCTAGAGGTTTACGGCGGATATCGTACAATGAGCAGTTCTTC CSARGLRRISYNEQFF TRBJ2-1 TRBV20-1 NA NA
TGCGCCAGCAGCCAAGATCGGGGCGCGGGGAGAGCTTTCTTT CASSQDRGAGRAFF TRBJ1-1 TRBV4-3 NA NA
TGCAGTGCGAGCCTTAGCTACGAGCAGTACTTC CSASLSYEQYF TRBJ2-7 TRBV20-1 NA few
TGTGCCAGCAGACCCCGCCCCCGGGACTCCACAGATACGCAGTATTTT CASRPRPRDSTDTQYF TRBJ2-3 TRBV12-3/TRBV12-4 NA NA
TGTGCCATCAGTGGAGGTGAGGGGGCCAACTATGGCTACACCTTC CAISGGEGANYGYTF TRBJ1-2 TRBV10-3 TRBD1 few
TGCAGCGTTGGGGCCTCGGGGGGAGGCTACACCTTC CSVGASGGGYTF TRBJ1-2 TRBV29-1 NA NA
TGTGCCAGCAGCCCGGGGGGGCCCGGGGAGCTGTTTTTT CASSPGGPGELFF TRBJ2-2 TRBV28 TRBD2 few
TGCGCCAGCAGCCAAGATAATCGCGGATTCCGCTACGAGCAGTACTTC CASSQDNRGFRYEQYF TRBJ2-7 TRBV4-1 NA NA
TGCAGCGTTGGTCGGCATGAGCAGTTCTTC CSVGRHEQFF TRBJ2-1 TRBV29-1 NA NA
TGTGCCAGCAGCCCCTCCCGCCGGGGCACAGATACGCAGTATTTT CASSPSRRGTDTQYF TRBJ2-3 TRBV12-3/TRBV12-4 NA NA
TGCAGTGCTAGAGTACCACCCATCTACGAGCAGTACTTC CSARVPPIYEQYF TRBJ2-7 TRBV20-1 NA NA
TGTGCCACCAGTGCCTCCCTAGGAAGCAATCAGCCCCAGCATTTT CATSASLGSNQPQHF TRBJ1-5 TRBV24-1 NA few
TGTGCCAGCAGACGGACAGGGGACAATACGCAGTATTTT CASRRTGDNTQYF TRBJ2-3 TRBV6-2/TRBV6-3 TRBD1 NA
TGTGCCACCAGGTGGGACCTGGGGGAGACCCAGTACTTC CATRWDLGETQYF TRBJ2-5 TRBV15 NA few
TGTGCCAGCAGCGTAGCGGGGTACGGGTTTAATGAGCAGTTCTTC CASSVAGYGFNEQFF TRBJ2-1 TRBV7-2 TRBD2 few
TGTGCCAGCAGTTACACCCGGGCTAGCGGGAGCCGCGAGCAGTACTTC CASSYTRASGSREQYF TRBJ2-7 TRBV6-5 TRBD2 few
TGTGCCAGCAGCTTTGCTATGGGACAGGGGGCGAGTGAAGCTTTCTTT CASSFAMGQGASEAFF TRBJ1-1 TRBV7-8 TRBD1 NA
TGTGCCAGCAGCGGGGGAGCGGGGGATGAGCAGTTCTTC CASSGGAGDEQFF TRBJ2-1 TRBV6-4 TRBD2 NA
TGTGCCAGCAGCGTAGACGCCAGCGGGAGGTACACCGGGGAGCTGTTTTTT CASSVDASGRYTGELFF TRBJ2-2 TRBV9 TRBD2 few
TGTGCCAGCAGTTACGGTAGACTACAAGAGACCCAGTACTTC CASSYGRLQETQYF TRBJ2-5 TRBV6-5 NA NA
TGTGCCAGCAGCGTATCTACCGATCAGCCCCAGCATTTT CASSVSTDQPQHF TRBJ1-5 TRBV9 NA NA
TGTGCCAGCAGTACCATCTCCTACGAGCAGTACTTC CASSTISYEQYF TRBJ2-7 TRBV12-3/TRBV12-4 NA NA
TGCAGTGCTCCGCTGATAGTTTCGAGTGTCACCTTC CSAPLIVSSVTF TRBJ1-2 TRBV20-1 NA few